The T cell receptor beta chain described here comes from a study of identical twins. TCRdb ran MiXCR on the 5' RACE reads and lists one entry per CDR3 protein. The sample yields around 960,000 distinct CDR3 sequences, 10% to 15% seen once. The CDR3 consists of 15 residues. The germline CDR1 and CDR2 sequences are SGDLS and YYNGEE. With 0 bases removed from V and 8 bases from J, the gap between germline ends came to 15 bases. These data are also associated with another study on yellow fever vaccine responses in identical twins.

V gene TRBV9 combines with J gene TRBJ2-1; D unresolved. The TCR sequence derives from a woman between 18 and 29 years old in good health. The sample taken for sequencing was PBMCs. The CDR3 region is CASSVGRSPSDEQFF. For the CDR3, the DNA is TGTGCCAGCAGCGTAGGTAGGTCCCCGAGCGATGAGCAGTTCTTC.